This T cell receptor beta chain derives from a study of cytomegalovirus exposure and HLA in healthy donors (TCRdb year 2017). Notes on the research overall: In an earlier analysis of around 540 of the donors, about 270 Gb of sequence data and 95 million to 130 million unique TCR beta sequences from about 179 million T cells were reported. An early release that covered more than 550 HLA-typed donors contained about 300 gigabases of sequencing data and tens of millions of unique TCR sequences. Of the approximately 400 genotyped donors, 75% to 85% were placed in the genetic ancestry cluster associated with self-reported Caucasian donors. The study aimed to test whether cataloging public T cell receptors could reveal signatures of past pathogen exposure. The study profiled the T cell repertoires of 500 to 800 subjects by immunosequencing and related them to cytomegalovirus serostatus. Along with the roughly 710-subject first cohort, a separate validation cohort of 120 different subjects was used. To predict cytomegalovirus infection status, the study brought together high-throughput TCR immunosequencing, statistical association of individual TCRs with disease status, and machine learning. In a later analysis, previously published TCR beta repertoires from 666 donors were re-analyzed and high-resolution HLA genotyping was added so that TCR occurrence patterns could be studied. Rather than drawing on any new phenotypic data, the later analysis identified candidate immune exposures from TCR beta sequences and the way those sequences occurred across donors. An earlier analysis of approximately 500 of the donors applied high-throughput TCR beta sequencing to assess whether each TCR beta V gene segment acted as functional or pseudogenic. Donor age, sex, ethnicity and CMV serostatus were collected together with the repertoire data. A later genetic analysis used genome-wide SNP genotypes for about 65% of the 666 donors, treating that subset as a discovery cohort. Every repertoire in the discovery cohort had been generated on one and the same sequencing platform. Both class I and class II loci were covered by HLA typing, at four-digit resolution. Typing coverage varied by locus: 629-630 donors for A, B, C, DRB1 and DQB1; approximately 560 for DQA1; more than 600 for DPA1; approximately 490 for DPB1. Roughly 5 DR-DQ haplotypes were handled as single units for association and clustering because linkage in the cohort was strong. Across approximately 400 genotyped donors of the cohort, an average of about 200,000 unique TCR beta nucleotide sequences per donor were sequenced, and around 19% of those sequences were non-productive.

In this sample, this clone turned up a few times. Its antigen remains unidentified. No much larger clone is present one base from it, and per-base qualities are unavailable. As encoded in the germline V gene (reference sequence), CDR1 is LNHDA while CDR2 is SQIVND. Trimming removed 7 bases from V and 0 bases from J, leaving 16 bases between the germline ends. The CDR3 runs 17 residues from the cysteine to the phenylalanine. Only the CDR3 region is kept as DNA, spanning 51 bases read in frame from base 1. Library creation used the immunoSEQ multiplex PCR assay. For the multiplex PCR, a mixture combining 60 forward primers for TCR Vbeta segments and 13 reverse primers for TCR Jbeta segments was used. The CDR3 region of rearranged TCR beta genes was amplified from genomic DNA with a multiplex PCR assay. The Illumina HiSeq System was used to sequence the amplified TCR beta libraries as 87-base-pair reads. Per the original workflow: Across the 640 or so repertoires, a later analysis counted 80 million or so unique TCR beta chains, 8.5 million to 12 million of which were shared by at least two donors. To remove PCR and sequencing errors, raw reads were error-corrected and collapsed into unique sequences using a nearest-neighbor algorithm that merged closely related sequences. CDR3 sequences were aligned to IMGT reference sequences to assign V, D and J gene segments. Each retained sequence needed at least a six-nucleotide match to both a V gene segment and a J gene segment. A rearrangement counted as productive if the CDR3 had no stop codons and remained in frame with V and J, and every other rearrangement counted as non-productive. CDR3 was defined by IMGT convention, running from the second conserved V-encoded cysteine to the conserved J-encoded phenylalanine. In an earlier analysis of some 550 of the donors, sequences lacking an unambiguous match to a single V gene segment were excluded. An earlier analysis of 500 to 700 of the donors classified V segments as functional when productive rearrangements were above 56.7% and as segregating when the standard deviation between donors was above 5%. To diagnose cytomegalovirus status from the catalog of TCR beta chain sequences, a statistical classification framework was built. In a later analysis, TCR nucleotide sequences were compared against IMGT/GENE-DB human TR gene sequences so that V and J genes could be assigned. The TCRdist pipeline was used in a later analysis to assign CDR3 sequences and most-parsimonious VDJ recombination scenarios. In a later analysis, every TCR beta chain was defined by the combination of its CDR3 amino acid sequence and its V-gene family, and reads without a unique V-gene family were dropped. As a way to deal with suspected cross-contamination and a sequencing artifact, a later analysis dropped under 600 nucleotide sequences that were highly shared and had low generation probability. In a later analysis, a clonal expansion index was calculated for each public chain from normalized within-repertoire ranks of inferred template counts. In a later analysis, generation probabilities were computed with a VDJ recombination model fitted to out-of-frame rearrangements, and the resulting probabilities were checked against IGoR. Hypergeometric tests were used in a later analysis to score TCR-TCR, TCR-HLA and TCR-CMV co-occurrence, with a repertoire-size bias correction applied to the TCR pairs. A later analysis estimated false discovery rates by permuting HLA or CMV assignments 20 times. A later analysis grouped co-occurring TCRs with DBSCAN, adding TCRdist sequence similarity when clustering within HLA-allele-positive subsets. Repertoires with fewer than 30,000 or more than 120,000 public chains were left out of co-occurrence clustering, as were several repertoires with anomalous nucleotide sharing. Here the immuneACCESS table is served through TCRdb, limited to in-frame sequences with V and J called. Missing clones are a known gap in these copies; in checked studies unresolved V genes cover under half, and the rest lacks a known reason. Clone size and the V and J calls come from that table; the DNA yielded D and trimming. Across this sample there are 220,000 or so clones, with roughly three quarters seen only once. Of the sample, about 1.7% falls within the top ten clones.

In total, roughly 710 healthy bone marrow donors made up the cohort. Cohort members were all nominally healthy when sampled, although unrecorded immune exposures were likely present. The donor was CMV seronegative and was included in the group of around 320 seronegative cohort members. Each donor provided a peripheral blood sample, and peripheral blood mononuclear cells were used for TCR beta sequencing. Genomic DNA extraction from the blood cell samples was performed with the Qiagen DNeasy Blood Extraction Kit. Study-wide findings and limitations: Most TCR sequences were seen in very few donors, while some public TCRs were found in many individuals. At a false discovery rate of 0.05, a later analysis linked roughly 17,000 TCR beta sequences to specific HLA alleles. In both the original and validation cohorts, the classifier was reported to diagnose cytomegalovirus status with high specificity and sensitivity. Compared with the roughly 720-donor mean, donors in an Asian-associated ancestry cluster had fewer N-insertions in productive TCRs, according to a later genetic analysis. In the study, roughly 160 TCR beta chains were listed as associated with cytomegalovirus. Some IMGT-functional V segments, including TRBV6-2 and TRBV6-3, could not be distinguished by the 87-base-pair reads and were therefore excluded. An association between a missense DCLRE1C variant and V-gene and J-gene trimming of TCR beta chains was found in a later genetic analysis and replicated in an independent cohort. Correlated functional status among segregating V segments might reflect linkage disequilibrium, but an unknown experimental factor could not be ruled out. Most CMV-associated TCR beta chains appeared to be HLA-restricted in a later analysis, and the HLA associations seemed to be driven largely by CMV exposure. Because HLA typing was missing for some donors at each locus, association tests included only the typed subset. When HLA alleles, especially DR and DQ, strongly co-occurred, TCR associations were difficult to assign to individual alleles. A cluster of highly shared sequence variants was judged likely to represent a technical artifact of the sequencing pipeline. The only immune exposure information available for the cohort was CMV serostatus. The authors suggested that the approach could potentially be extended to other disease states and immunological phenotypes. A further reported finding was that TCR beta sequences accurately predicted the HLA-A and HLA-B alleles for most subjects in the first cohort. A later analysis found that HLA-associated TCR beta chains were more clonally expanded and had lower generation probabilities than equally common non-associated chains. In vitro tests confirmed that three of the cytomegalovirus-associated TCR beta chains recognize cytomegalovirus antigens. A later analysis reported that several top co-occurrence clusters appeared linked to parvovirus B19, influenza, CMV and Epstein-Barr virus. According to a later analysis, TCR association rates differed among HLA loci, with DRB1 alleles showing the most associated TCRs and HLA-C alleles showing the fewest. Because counts were too low, seventeen rarely observed V segments, including chromosome 9 orphons, were excluded from the earlier analysis of 587 of the donors. In this cohort, only TCR beta chains were sequenced, and detectable features were limited by the absence of alpha or paired-chain data. An earlier analysis of 450 to 750 of the donors showed that most TCR beta V segments appeared in productive rearrangements either about 90% or about 30% of the time, which broadly matched IMGT annotations. Sequencing depth was assumed to be roughly uniform across donors in the presence/absence analyses, though that assumption may not hold.

The clonotype comes from a man between 50 and 59 years old in good health and CMV-seronegative. Sequencing input: PBMCs. The chain joins TRBV19 to TRBJ2-6, and perhaps TRBD2 as D gene, on 6 matching bases. CDR3 reads: CASIGGSPFSGANVLTF. The DNA sequence is as follows: TGTGCCAGTATCGGAGGGAGCCCATTCTCTGGGGCCAACGTCCTGACTTTC.